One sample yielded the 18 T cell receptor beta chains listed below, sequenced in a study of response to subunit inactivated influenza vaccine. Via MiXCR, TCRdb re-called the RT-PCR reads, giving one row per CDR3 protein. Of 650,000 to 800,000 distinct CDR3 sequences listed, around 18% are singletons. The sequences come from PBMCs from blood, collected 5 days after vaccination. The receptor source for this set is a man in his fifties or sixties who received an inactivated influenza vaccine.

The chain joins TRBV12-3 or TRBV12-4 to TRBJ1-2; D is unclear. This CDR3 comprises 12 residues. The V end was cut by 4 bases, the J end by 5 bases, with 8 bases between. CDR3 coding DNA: TGTGCCAGCAGTTGGGGTGGATATGGCTACACCTTC. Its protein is CASSWGGYGYTF.

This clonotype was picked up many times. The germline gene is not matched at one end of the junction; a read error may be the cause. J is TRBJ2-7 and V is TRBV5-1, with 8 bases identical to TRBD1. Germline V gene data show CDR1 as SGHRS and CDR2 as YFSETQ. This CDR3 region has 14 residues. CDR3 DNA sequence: TGTGCCAGCAGACCCGGGACAGGCTCCTACGAGCAGTACTTC. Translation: CASRPGTGSYEQYF.

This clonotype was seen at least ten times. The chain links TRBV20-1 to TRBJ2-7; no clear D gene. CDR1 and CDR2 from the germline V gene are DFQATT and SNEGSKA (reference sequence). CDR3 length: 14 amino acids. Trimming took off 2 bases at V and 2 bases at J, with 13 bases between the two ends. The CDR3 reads CSARRAAYTYEQYF. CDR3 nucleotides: TGCAGTGCTAGACGGGCAGCATACACCTACGAGCAGTACTTC.

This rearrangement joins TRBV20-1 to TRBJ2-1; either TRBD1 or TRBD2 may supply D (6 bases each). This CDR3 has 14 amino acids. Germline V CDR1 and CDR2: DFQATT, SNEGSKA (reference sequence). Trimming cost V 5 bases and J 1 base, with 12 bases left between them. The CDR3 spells CSAPRGQSYNEQFF. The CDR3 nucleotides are TGCAGTGCTCCCCGGGGGCAATCCTACAATGAGCAGTTCTTC.

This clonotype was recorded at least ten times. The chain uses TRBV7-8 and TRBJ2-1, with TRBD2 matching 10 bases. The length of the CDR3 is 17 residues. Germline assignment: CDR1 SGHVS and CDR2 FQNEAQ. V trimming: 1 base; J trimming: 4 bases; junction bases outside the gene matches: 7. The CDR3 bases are TGTGCCAGCAGCTTAGGGGCCGGGACTAGCGTGTACAATGAGCAGTTCTTC. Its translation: CASSLGAGTSVYNEQFF.

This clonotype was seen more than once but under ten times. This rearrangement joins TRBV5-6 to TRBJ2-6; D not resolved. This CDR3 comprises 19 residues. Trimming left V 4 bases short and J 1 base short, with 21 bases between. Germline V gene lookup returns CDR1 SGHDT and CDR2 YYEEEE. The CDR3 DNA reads TGTGCCAGCAGCCCGGTCGGGTTTAGGGATTCGTCTGGGGCCAACGTCCTGACTTTC. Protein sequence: CASSPVGFRDSSGANVLTF. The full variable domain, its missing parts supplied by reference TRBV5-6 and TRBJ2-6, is DAGVTQSPTHLIKTRGQQVTLRCSPKSGHDTVSWYQQALGQGPQFIFQYYEEEERQRGNFPDRFSGHQFPNYSSELNVNALLLGDSALYLCASSPVGFRDSSGANVLTFGAGSRLTVL.

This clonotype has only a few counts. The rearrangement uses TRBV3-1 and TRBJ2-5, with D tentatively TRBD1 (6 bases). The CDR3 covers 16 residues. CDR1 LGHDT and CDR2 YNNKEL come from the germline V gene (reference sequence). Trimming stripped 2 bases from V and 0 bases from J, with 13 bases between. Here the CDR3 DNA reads TGTGCCAGCAGCCAATACTTAGGGGGATACCAAGAGACCCAGTACTTC. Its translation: CASSQYLGGYQETQYF.

CDR3 residues: CASSQRASGTYEQYF. DNA for the CDR3: TGTGCCAGCAGTCAAAGGGCTAGCGGTACCTACGAGCAGTACTTC. The chain carries TRBV12-3 or TRBV12-4 and TRBJ2-7; 7 positions match TRBD2. The CDR3 runs to 15 residues. V shed 5 bases and J 2 bases; nucleotides not matched to a gene: 9.

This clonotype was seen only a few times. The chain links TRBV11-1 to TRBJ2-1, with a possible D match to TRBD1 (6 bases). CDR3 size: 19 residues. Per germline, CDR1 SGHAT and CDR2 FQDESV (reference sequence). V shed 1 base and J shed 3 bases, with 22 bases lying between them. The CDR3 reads CASSLGTAWRMGFYNEQFF. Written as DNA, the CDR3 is TGTGCCAGCAGCTTAGGGACAGCGTGGCGGATGGGGTTCTACAATGAGCAGTTCTTC.

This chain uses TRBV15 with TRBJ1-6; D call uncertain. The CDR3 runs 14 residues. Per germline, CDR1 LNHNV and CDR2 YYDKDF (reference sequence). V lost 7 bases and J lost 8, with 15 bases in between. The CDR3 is CATTSSDFYSPLHF. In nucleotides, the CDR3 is TGTGCCACCACCTCGTCGGACTTCTATTCACCCCTCCACTTT.

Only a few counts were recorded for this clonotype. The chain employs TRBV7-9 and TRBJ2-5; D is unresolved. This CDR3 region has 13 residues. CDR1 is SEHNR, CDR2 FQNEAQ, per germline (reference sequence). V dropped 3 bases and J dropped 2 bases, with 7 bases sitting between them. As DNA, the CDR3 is TGTGCCAGCAGCTTCCCAATACAAGAGACCCAGTACTTC. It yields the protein CASSFPIQETQYF.

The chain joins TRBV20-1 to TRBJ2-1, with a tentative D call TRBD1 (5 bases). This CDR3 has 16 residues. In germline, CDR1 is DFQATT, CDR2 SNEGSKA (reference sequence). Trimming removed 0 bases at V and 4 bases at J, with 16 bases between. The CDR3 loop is CSARDPGRTSYNEQFF. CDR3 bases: TGCAGTGCTAGAGACCCCGGAAGGACAAGTTACAATGAGCAGTTCTTC.

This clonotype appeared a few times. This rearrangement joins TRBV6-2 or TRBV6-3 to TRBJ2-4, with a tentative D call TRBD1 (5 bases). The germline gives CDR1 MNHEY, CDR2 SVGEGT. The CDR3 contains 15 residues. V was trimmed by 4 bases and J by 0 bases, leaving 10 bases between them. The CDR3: CASSSAGLAKNIQYF. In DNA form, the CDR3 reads TGTGCCAGCAGTTCGGCAGGGTTAGCCAAAAACATTCAGTACTTC.

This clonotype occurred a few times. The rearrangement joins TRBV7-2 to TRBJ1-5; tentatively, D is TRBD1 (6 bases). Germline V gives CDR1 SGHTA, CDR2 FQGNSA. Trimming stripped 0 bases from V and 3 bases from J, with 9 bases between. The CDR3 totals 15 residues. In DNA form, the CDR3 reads TGTGCCAGCAGCTTAGCAGGGGGGTTCAATCAGCCCCAGCATTTT. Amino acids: CASSLAGGFNQPQHF. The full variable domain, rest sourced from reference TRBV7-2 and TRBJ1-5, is GAGVSQSPSNKVTEKGKDVELRCDPISGHTALYWYRQSLGQGLEFLIYFQGNSAPDKSGLPSDRFSAERTGGSVSTLTIQRTQQEDSAVYLCASSLAGGFNQPQHFGDGTRLSIL.

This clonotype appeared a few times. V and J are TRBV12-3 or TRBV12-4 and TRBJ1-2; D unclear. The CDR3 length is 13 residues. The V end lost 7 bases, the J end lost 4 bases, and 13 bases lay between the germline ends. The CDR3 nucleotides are TGTGCCAGCACCCCTTCATTTTTCTATGGCTACACCTTC. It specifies CASTPSFFYGYTF.

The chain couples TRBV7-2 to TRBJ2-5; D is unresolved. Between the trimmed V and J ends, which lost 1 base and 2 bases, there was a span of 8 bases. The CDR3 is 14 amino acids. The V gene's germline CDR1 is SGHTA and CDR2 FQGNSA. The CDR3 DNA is TGTGCCAGCAGCTTAGGGGCAGAACAAGAGACCCAGTACTTC. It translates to CASSLGAEQETQYF.

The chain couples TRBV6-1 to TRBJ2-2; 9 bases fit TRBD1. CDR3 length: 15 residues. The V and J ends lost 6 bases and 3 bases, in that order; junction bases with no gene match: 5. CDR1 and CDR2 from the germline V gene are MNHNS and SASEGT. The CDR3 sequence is CASRDRQGDTGELFF. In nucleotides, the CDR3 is TGTGCCAGCAGGGACCGACAGGGGGACACCGGGGAGCTGTTTTTT.

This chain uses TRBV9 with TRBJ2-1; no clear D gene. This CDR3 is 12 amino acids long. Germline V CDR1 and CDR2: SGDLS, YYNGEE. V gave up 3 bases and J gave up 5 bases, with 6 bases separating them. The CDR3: CASSDYHNEQFF. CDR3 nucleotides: TGTGCCAGCAGCGACTACCACAATGAGCAGTTCTTC. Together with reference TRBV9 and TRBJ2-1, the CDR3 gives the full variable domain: DSGVTQTPKHLITATGQRVTLRCSPRSGDLSVYWYQQSLDQGLQFLIQYYNGEERAKGNILERFSAQQFPDLHSELNLSSLELGDSALYFCASSDYHNEQFFGPGTRLTVL.